This note documents a single TCR beta chain sequence. This entry belongs to a study of cytomegalovirus exposure and HLA in healthy donors. V lost 5 bases and J 4 bases, leaving 18 bases between the germline ends. The CDR3 sequence is 17 residues long. Germline loops: CDR1 SGHVS, CDR2 FNYEAQ. Primers included in the PCR were 60 Vbeta and 13 Jbeta primers. Method: immunoSEQ multiplex PCR; TCRdb's copy keeps in-frame clones and lacks some. The table includes some 180,000 clones, about 80% detected once. This receptor was identified in a man aged 18 to 30 in good health and CMV-seronegative. The chain has TRBV7-6 and TRBJ2-6, with D possibly being TRBD2 (7 bases). Material for sequencing was PBMCs. CDR3 residues: CASSAGGGALGANVLTF. CDR3 sequence (DNA): TGTGCCAGCAGCGCCGGAGGGGGGGCGCTGGGGGCCAACGTCCTGACTTTC.